This T cell receptor (beta chain) was identified during a study of radiotherapy plus CTLA-4 blockade in lung cancer. At the level of the study: 15% to 20% of patients responded objectively, and 25% to 40% achieved disease control.

Patients with chemo-refractory metastatic non-small-cell lung cancer received focal radiation plus CTLA-4 blockade with ipilimumab. Sequencing was performed with immunoSEQ multiplex PCR; in TCRdb, only in-frame clones are kept and a portion is missing. The sample has roughly 44,000 clones; around 76% are singletons. This CDR3 contains 18 residues. Per germline, CDR1 SGHRS and CDR2 YFSETQ. V was clipped by 4 bases and J by 4 bases; unmatched bases: 19. The sequence came from a human donor with non-small cell lung cancer who had stable disease on radiotherapy plus ipilimumab. The specimen was peripheral blood, collected from a patient treated with radiotherapy plus ipilimumab. This chain links TRBV5-1 with TRBJ1-1; 7 bases match TRBD1. The CDR3 nucleotides are TGCGCCAGCAGCCCACGGGGCGACAGGGAAGTTATCGGCACTGAAGCTTTCTTT. The encoded protein is CASSPRGDREVIGTEAFF.